The next 4 T cell receptor beta chains were all read from a single sample in a study of siplizumab effects on memory and regulatory T cells. The method was immunoSEQ multiplex PCR; TCRdb's version includes in-frame clones alone and lacks a portion of them. The sample lists about 64,000 clones; about 96% were seen once. The specimen sequenced was naive CD8+ T cells sorted from blood. The source is a human donor in good health.

The gene calls are TRBV4-1 and TRBJ1-4; 8 nucleotides agree with TRBD1. This CDR3 is built from 13 residues. Trimming cost V 0 bases and J 12 bases; bases outside gene matches: 3. The germline V gene encodes CDR1 MGHRA and CDR2 YSYEKL. Here the CDR3 reads CASSQDAGGELFF. The CDR3 coding sequence is TGCGCCAGCAGCCAAGATGCAGGGGGCGAACTGTTTTTT.

This clone is a singleton in its sample. V usage is TRBV19 and J usage is TRBJ1-5; unclear D gene. The CDR3 is 12 residues long. V was pared by 1 base and J by 4 bases, with 2 bases between. CDR1 and CDR2 from the germline V gene are LNHDA and SQIVND (reference sequence). Here the CDR3 reads CASSIGNQPQHF. Written as DNA, the CDR3 is TGTGCCAGTAGTATAGGGAATCAGCCCCAGCATTTT.

The V gene is TRBV19, the J gene TRBJ1-1; unclear D gene. Germline V gives CDR1 LNHDA, CDR2 SQIVND (reference sequence). The CDR3 loop spans 15 amino acids. The V and J ends lost 0 bases and 1 base respectively, with 9 bases between them. The CDR3: CASSIDLYGNTEAFF. As DNA, the CDR3 is TGTGCCAGTAGTATAGATCTATATGGGAACACTGAAGCTTTCTTT.

The chain recombines TRBV27 with TRBJ2-5; D is ambiguous. V lost 0 bases and J 5 bases, leaving 10 bases between the germline ends. This CDR3 region has 14 residues. CDR1 MNHEY and CDR2 SMNVEV come from the germline V gene (reference sequence). The CDR3 reads CASSLSVRGETQYF. The CDR3 nucleotides are TGTGCCAGCAGTTTATCAGTTCGCGGCGAGACCCAGTACTTC.